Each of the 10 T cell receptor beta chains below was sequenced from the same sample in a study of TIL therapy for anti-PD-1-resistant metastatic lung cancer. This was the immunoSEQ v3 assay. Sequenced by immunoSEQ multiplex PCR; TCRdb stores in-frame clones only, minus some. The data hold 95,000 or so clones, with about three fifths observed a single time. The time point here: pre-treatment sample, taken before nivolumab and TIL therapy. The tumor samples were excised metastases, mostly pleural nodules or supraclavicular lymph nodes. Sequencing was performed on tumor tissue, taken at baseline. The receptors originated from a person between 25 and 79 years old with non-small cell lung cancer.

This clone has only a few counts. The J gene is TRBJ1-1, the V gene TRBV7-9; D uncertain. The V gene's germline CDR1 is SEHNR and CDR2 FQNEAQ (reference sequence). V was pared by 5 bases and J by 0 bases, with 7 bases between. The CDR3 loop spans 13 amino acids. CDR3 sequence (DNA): TGTGCCAGCAGCCAAAAGTTGAACACTGAAGCTTTCTTT. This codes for CASSQKLNTEAFF.

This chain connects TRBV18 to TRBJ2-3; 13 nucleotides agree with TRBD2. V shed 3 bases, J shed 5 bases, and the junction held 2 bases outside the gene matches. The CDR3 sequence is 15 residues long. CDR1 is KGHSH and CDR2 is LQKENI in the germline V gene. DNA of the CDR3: TGTGCCAGCTCACCTAGACTAGCGGGAGGAGATACGCAGTATTTT. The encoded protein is CASSPRLAGGDTQYF.

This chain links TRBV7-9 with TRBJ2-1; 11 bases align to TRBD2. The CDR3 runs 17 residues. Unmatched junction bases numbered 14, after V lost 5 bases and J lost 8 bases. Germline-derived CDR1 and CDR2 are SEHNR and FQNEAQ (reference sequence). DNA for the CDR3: TGTGCCAGCAGCGCAGGCCCTACTAGCGGGAGTGACGATGAGCAGTTCTTC. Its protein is CASSAGPTSGSDDEQFF.

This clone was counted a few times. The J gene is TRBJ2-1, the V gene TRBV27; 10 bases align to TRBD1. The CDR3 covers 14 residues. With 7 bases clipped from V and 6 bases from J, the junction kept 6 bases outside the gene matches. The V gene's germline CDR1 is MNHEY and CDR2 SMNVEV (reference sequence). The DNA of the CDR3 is TGTGCCAGCACGGGACAGGGGATACGCAATGAGCAGTTCTTC. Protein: CASTGQGIRNEQFF.

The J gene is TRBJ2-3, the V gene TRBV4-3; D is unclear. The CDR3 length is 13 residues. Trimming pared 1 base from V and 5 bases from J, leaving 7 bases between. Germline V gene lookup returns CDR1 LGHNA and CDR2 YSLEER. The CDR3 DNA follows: TGCGCCAGCAGCCAAGGGTTTGAAGATACGCAGTATTTT. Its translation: CASSQGFEDTQYF.

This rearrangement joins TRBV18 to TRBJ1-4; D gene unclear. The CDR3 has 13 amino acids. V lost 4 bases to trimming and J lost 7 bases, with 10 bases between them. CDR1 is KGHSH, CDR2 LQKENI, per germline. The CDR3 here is CASSLGRPEKLFF. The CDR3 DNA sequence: TGTGCCAGCTCACTAGGGCGGCCTGAAAAACTGTTTTTT.

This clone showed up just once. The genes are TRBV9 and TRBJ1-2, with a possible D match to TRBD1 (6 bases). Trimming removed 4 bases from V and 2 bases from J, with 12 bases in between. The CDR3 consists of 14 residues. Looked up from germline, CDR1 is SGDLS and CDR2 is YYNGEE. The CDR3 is CASSSQGANYGYTF. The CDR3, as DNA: TGTGCCAGCAGCTCACAGGGAGCCAACTATGGCTACACCTTC.

The CDR3 DNA reads TGCGCCAGCAGCTTGGACGGCAGAACAGATACGCAGTATTTT. Translating gives CASSLDGRTDTQYF. The J gene is TRBJ2-3, the V gene TRBV5-1, with D uncertain. The V end lost 0 bases, the J end lost 3 bases, and 8 bases lay between the germline ends. The CDR3 runs 14 residues. CDR1 is SGHRS and CDR2 is YFSETQ in the germline V gene.

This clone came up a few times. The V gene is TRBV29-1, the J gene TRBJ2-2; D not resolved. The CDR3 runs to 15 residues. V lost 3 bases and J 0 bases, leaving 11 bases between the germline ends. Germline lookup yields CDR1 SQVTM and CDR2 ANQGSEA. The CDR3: CSVDVSRTNTGELFF. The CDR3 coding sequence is TGCAGCGTTGACGTTTCCCGGACGAACACCGGGGAGCTGTTTTTT.

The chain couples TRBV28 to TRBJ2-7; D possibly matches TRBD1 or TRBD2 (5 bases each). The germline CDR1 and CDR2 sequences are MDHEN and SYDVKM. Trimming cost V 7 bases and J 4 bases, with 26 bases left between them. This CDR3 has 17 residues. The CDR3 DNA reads TGTGCCAGCAAGGGAGCCCGCAGGGATCAATTTATTTACGAGCAGTACTTC. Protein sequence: CASKGARRDQFIYEQYF.